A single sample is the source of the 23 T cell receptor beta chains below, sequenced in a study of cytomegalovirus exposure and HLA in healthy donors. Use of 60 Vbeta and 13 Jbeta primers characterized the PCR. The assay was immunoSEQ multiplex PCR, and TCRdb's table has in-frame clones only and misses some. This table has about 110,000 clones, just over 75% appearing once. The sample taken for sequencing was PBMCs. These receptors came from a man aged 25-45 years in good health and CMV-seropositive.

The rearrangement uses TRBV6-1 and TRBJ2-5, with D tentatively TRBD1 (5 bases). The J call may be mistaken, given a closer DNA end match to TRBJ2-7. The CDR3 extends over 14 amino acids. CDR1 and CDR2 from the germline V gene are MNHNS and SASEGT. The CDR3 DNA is TGTGCCAGCAGTGAAGGGCAGGGAACCTACGAGCAGTACTTC. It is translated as CASSEGQGTYEQYF.

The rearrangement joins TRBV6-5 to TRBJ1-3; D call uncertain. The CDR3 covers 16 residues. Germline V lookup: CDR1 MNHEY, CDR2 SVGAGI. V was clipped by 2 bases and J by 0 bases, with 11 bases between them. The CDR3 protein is CASSYGEMSSGNTIYF. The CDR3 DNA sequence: TGTGCCAGCAGTTACGGGGAGATGAGCTCTGGAAACACCATATATTTT.

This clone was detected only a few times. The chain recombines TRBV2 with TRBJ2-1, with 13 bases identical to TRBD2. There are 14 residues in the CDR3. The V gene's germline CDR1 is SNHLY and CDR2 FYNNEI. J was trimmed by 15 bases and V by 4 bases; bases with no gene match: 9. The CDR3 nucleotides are TGTGCCAGCAGTGGGACTAGCGGGGGCCGATCTCTGTTCTTC. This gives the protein CASSGTSGGRSLFF.

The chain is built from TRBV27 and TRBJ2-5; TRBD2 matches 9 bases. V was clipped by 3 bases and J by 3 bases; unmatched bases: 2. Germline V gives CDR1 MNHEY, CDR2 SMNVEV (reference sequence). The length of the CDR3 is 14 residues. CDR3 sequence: CASSFAGGKETQYF. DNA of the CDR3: TGTGCCAGCAGTTTCGCGGGGGGGAAAGAGACCCAGTACTTC.

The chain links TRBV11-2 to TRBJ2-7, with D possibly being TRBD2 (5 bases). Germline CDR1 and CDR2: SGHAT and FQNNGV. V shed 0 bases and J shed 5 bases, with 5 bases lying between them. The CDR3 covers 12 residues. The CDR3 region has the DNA TGTGCCAGCAGCTTAGATAGCGACGAGCAGTACTTC. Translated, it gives CASSLDSDEQYF.

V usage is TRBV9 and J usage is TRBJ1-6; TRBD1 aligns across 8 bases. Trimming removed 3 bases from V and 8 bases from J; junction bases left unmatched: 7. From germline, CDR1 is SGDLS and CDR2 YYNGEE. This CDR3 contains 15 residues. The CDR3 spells CASSAGGSGDSPLHF. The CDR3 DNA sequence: TGTGCCAGCAGCGCAGGGGGCTCGGGTGATTCACCCCTCCACTTT.

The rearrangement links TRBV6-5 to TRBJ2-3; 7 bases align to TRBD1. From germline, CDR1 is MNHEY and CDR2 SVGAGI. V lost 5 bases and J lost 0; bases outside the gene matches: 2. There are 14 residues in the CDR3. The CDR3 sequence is CASSGTESTDTQYF. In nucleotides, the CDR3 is TGTGCCAGCAGTGGGACAGAAAGCACAGATACGCAGTATTTT.

The CDR3, as DNA: TGTGCCTGGAGCCTAACTACAGGGTCAGATACGCAGTATTTT. As protein: CAWSLTTGSDTQYF. This chain uses TRBV30 with TRBJ2-3, with a weak D call TRBD1 (6 bases). Trimming removed 3 bases at V and 4 bases at J, with 14 bases between. The length of the CDR3 is 14 residues. Germline V gene data show CDR1 as GTSNPN and CDR2 as SVGIG (reference sequence).

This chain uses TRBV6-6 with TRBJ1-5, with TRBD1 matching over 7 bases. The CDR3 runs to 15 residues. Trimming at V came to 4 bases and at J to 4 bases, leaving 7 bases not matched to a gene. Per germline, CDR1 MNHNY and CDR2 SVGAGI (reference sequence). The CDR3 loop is CASSSTWTGNQPQHF. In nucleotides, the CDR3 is TGTGCCAGCAGTTCGACCTGGACAGGAAATCAGCCCCAGCATTTT.

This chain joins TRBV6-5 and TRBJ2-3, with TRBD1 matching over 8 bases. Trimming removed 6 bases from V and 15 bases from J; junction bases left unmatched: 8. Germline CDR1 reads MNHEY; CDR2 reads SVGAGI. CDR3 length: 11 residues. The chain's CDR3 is CASSQGASQYF. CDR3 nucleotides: TGTGCCAGCAGCCAGGGGGCCTCTCAATATTTT.

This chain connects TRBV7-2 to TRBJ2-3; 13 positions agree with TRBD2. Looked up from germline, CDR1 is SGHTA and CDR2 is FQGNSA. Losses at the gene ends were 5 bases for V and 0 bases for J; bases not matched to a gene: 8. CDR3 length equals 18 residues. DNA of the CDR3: TGTGCCAGCAGCCTAGGACTAGCGGGGGACCCTAGCACAGATACGCAGTATTTT. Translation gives CASSLGLAGDPSTDTQYF.

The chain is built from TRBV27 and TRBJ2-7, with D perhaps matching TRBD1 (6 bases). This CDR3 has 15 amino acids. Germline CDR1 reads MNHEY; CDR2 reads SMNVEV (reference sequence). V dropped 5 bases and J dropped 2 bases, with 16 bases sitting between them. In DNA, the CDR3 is TGTGCCAGCAGTCCGGCCCCTGGGGGCGCCTACGAGCAGTACTTC. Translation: CASSPAPGGAYEQYF.

For the CDR3, the DNA is TGTGCCAGCAGCTACGGGACACTCTCTGGAAACACCATATATTTT. This translates into CASSYGTLSGNTIYF. The V call is TRBV5-6, the J call TRBJ1-3, with a weak D call TRBD1 (6 bases). CDR3 length: 15 amino acids. Germline CDR1 and CDR2: SGHDT and YYEEEE. The V and J ends lost 3 bases and 0 bases respectively, with 10 bases between them. Full variable domain (remainder filled in from reference TRBV5-6 and TRBJ1-3): DAGVTQSPTHLIKTRGQQVTLRCSPKSGHDTVSWYQQALGQGPQFIFQYYEEEERQRGNFPDRFSGHQFPNYSSELNVNALLLGDSALYLCASSYGTLSGNTIYFGEGSWLTVV.

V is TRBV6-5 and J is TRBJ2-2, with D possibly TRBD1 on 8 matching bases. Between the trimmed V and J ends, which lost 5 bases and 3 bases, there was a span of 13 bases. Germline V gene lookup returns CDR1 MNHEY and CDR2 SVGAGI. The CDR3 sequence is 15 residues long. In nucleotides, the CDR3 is TGTGCCAGCAGTGGACAGGGAGGGGACACCGGGGAGCTGTTTTTT. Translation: CASSGQGGDTGELFF.

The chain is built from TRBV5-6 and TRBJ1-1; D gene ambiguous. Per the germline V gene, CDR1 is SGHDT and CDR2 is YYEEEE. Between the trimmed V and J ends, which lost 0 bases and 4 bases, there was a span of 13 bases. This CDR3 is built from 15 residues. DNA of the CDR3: TGTGCCAGCAGCTTGGTTTTGAGGCGGAGCACTGAAGCTTTCTTT. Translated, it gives CASSLVLRRSTEAFF.

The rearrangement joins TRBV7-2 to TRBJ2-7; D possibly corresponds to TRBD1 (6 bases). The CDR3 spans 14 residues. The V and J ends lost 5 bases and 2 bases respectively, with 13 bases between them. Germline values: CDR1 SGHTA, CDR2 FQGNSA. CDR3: CASSRRQVTYEQYF. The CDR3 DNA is TGTGCCAGCAGCCGCCGACAGGTCACCTACGAGCAGTACTTC.

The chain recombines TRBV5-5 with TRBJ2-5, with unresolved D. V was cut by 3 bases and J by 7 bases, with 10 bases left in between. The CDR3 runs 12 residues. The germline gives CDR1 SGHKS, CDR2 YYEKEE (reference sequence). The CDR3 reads CASSSPPGTQYF. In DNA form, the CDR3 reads TGTGCCAGCAGCTCCCCGCCGGGGACCCAGTACTTC.

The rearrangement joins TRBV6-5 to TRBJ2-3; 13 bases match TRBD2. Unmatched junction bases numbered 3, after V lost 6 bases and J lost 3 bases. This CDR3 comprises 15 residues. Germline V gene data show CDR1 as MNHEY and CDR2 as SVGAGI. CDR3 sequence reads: CASRQTSGGTDTQYF. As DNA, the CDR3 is TGTGCCAGCAGACAGACTAGCGGGGGGACAGATACGCAGTATTTT.

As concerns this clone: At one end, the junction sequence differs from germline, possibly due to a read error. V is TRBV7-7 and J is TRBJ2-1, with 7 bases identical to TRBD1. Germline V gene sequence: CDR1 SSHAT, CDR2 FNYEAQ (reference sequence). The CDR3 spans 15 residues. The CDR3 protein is CASSREGAHYNEQFF. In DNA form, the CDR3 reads TGTGCTAGCAGCCGAGAGGGGGCCCATTACAATGAGCAGTTCTTC.

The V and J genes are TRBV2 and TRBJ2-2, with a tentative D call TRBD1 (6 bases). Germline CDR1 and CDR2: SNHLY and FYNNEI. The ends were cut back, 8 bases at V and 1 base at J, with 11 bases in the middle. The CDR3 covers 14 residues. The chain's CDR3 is CASGDKGNTGELFF. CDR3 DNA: TGTGCCAGCGGGGACAAGGGGAACACCGGGGAGCTGTTTTTT.

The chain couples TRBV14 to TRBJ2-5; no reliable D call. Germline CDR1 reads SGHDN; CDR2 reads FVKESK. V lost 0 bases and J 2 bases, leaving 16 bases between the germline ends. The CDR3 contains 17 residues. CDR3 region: CASSQDYPVNGQETQYF. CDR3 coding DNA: TGTGCCAGCAGCCAAGATTATCCCGTAAACGGGCAAGAGACCCAGTACTTC.

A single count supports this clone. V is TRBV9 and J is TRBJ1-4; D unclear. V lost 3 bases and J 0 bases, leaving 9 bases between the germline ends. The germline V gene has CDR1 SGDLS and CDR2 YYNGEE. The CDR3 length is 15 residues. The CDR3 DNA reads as TGTGCCAGCAGCGAACACAGTGCAACTAATGAAAAACTGTTTTTT. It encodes CASSEHSATNEKLFF.

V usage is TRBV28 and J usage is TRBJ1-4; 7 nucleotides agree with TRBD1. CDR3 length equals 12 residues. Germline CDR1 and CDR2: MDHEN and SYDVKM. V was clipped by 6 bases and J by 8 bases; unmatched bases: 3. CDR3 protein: CASRIQGEKLFF. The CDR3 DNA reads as TGTGCCAGCAGGATACAGGGGGAAAAACTGTTTTTT. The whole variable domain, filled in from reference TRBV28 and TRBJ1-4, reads DVKVTQSSRYLVKRTGEKVFLECVQDMDHENMFWYRQDPGLGLRLIYFSYDVKMKEKGDIPEGYSVSREKKERFSLILESASTNQTSMYLCASRIQGEKLFFGSGTQLSVL.